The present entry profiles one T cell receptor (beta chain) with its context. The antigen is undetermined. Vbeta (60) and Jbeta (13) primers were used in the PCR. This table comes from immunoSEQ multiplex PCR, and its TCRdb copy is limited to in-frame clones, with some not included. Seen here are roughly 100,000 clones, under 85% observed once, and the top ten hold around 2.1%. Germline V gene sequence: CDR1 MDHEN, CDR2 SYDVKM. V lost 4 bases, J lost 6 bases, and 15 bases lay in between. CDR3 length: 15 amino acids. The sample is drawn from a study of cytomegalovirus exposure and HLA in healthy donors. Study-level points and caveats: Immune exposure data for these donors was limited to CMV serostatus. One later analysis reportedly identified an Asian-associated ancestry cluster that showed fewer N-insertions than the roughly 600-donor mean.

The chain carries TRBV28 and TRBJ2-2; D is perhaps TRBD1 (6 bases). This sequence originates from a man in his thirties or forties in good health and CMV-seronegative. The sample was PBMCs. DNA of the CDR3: TGTGCCAGCAGTTCGAACAGGGTCTTGGCCGGGGAGCTGTTTTTT. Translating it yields CASSSNRVLAGELFF.